A single sample gave rise to the 21 T cell receptor beta chains below, sequenced in a study of beta chain features in type 1 diabetes. TCRB transcripts that were expressed got sequenced, as all of the isolated RNA had been reverse transcribed. TCRdb keeps only in-frame clones here, not all; method: immunoSEQ multiplex PCR. The sample lists hundreds of thousands of clones, 9.5% to 12% occurring once. The specimen was naive CD4+ T cells from blood. These receptors all come from a woman aged 18-29 years in good health.

J is TRBJ2-3 and V is TRBV4-1; D possibly matches TRBD1 or TRBD2 (5 bases each). V was clipped by 4 bases and J by 2 bases, with 10 bases between them. The length of the CDR3 is 14 residues. Germline-derived CDR1 and CDR2 are MGHRA and YSYEKL. CDR3 nucleotide sequence: TGCGCCAGCAGCCCAGAGGGGTACACAGATACGCAGTATTTT. Amino acids: CASSPEGYTDTQYF.

This clone was picked up a small number of times. DNA of the CDR3: TGTGCCAGCAGTGATTGGGAAGTGAACACTGAAGCTTTCTTT. Its protein is CASSDWEVNTEAFF. The chain couples TRBV25-1 to TRBJ1-1, with no clear D. V was shortened by 3 bases and J by 0 bases, with 8 bases between the two germline ends. The CDR3 has 14 amino acids. Germline V gene sequence: CDR1 MGHDK, CDR2 SYGVNS.

Concerning this clone itself: Its ends do not fully match the called genes, so a read error is possible. The V gene is TRBV7-7, the J gene TRBJ2-1; D unresolved. This CDR3 is 13 amino acids long. Germline V gene sequence: CDR1 SSHAT, CDR2 FNYEAQ (reference sequence). Written as DNA, the CDR3 is TGTGCTAGCAGCTTAGATAGCCACAATGAGCAGTTCTTC. Translated, it gives CASSLDSHNEQFF.

This clone was seen only a few times. The CDR3 loop reads CAWGPGWETQYF. As DNA, the CDR3 is TGTGCCTGGGGCCCAGGGTGGGAGACCCAGTACTTC. The rearrangement uses TRBV30 and TRBJ2-5, with D possibly TRBD1 on 5 matching bases. This CDR3 is built from 12 residues. Germline values: CDR1 GTSNPN, CDR2 SVGIG (reference sequence). Between the trimmed V and J ends, which lost 5 bases and 5 bases, there was a span of 12 bases.

The chain combines TRBV14 with TRBJ2-7, with D possibly being TRBD2 (5 bases). V lost 0 bases to trimming and J lost 1 base, with 10 bases between them. This CDR3 region has 15 residues. The germline V gene encodes CDR1 SGHDN and CDR2 FVKESK. The CDR3 spells CASSQEGGGSYEQYF. CDR3 coding DNA: TGTGCCAGCAGCCAAGAGGGCGGCGGGTCCTACGAGCAGTACTTC.

This chain connects TRBV5-1 to TRBJ2-1, with a tentative D call TRBD2 (5 bases). Trimming cost V 5 bases and J 8 bases, with 20 bases left between them. The length of the CDR3 is 15 residues. CDR1 is SGHRS and CDR2 is YFSETQ in the germline V gene. The CDR3 region has the DNA TGCGCCAGCAGTGGCGTCGGGCGCCGGGGAGATGAGCAGTTCTTC. Residues: CASSGVGRRGDEQFF.

This chain links TRBV11-2 with TRBJ2-3; D is possibly TRBD2 (5 bases). V dropped 0 bases and J dropped 1 base, with 11 bases sitting between them. The length of the CDR3 is 16 residues. CDR1 and CDR2 from the germline V gene are SGHAT and FQNNGV. CDR3 loop: CASSLEGYGGTDTQYF. The CDR3 DNA reads as TGTGCCAGCAGCTTAGAGGGATACGGGGGCACAGATACGCAGTATTTT.

The V call is TRBV25-1, the J call TRBJ1-5; 7 bases agree with TRBD1. Germline CDR1 reads MGHDK; CDR2 reads SYGVNS. Trimming cost V 3 bases and J 4 bases; bases outside gene matches: 6. This CDR3 is built from 15 residues. The CDR3 spells CASSDPQGGNQPQHF. The DNA of the CDR3 is TGTGCCAGCAGTGATCCTCAGGGGGGAAATCAGCCCCAGCATTTT.

This clone turned up a few times. V gene TRBV7-2 combines with J gene TRBJ1-2, with no clear D. The germline V gene has CDR1 SGHTA and CDR2 FQGNSA. The V gene lost 3 bases and the J gene lost 8 bases, with 10 bases spanning the gap. CDR3 size: 12 residues. This CDR3 is CASSFGIGGYTF. CDR3 in DNA: TGTGCCAGCAGCTTTGGTATAGGAGGCTACACCTTC.

The V gene is TRBV2, the J gene TRBJ2-1; 7 bases fit TRBD2. This CDR3 region has 14 residues. Germline CDR1 is SNHLY and CDR2 is FYNNEI. The V and J ends lost 4 bases and 5 bases, in that order; junction bases with no gene match: 5. The CDR3 reads CASSVAGENNEQFF. As DNA, the CDR3 is TGTGCCAGCAGTGTGGCGGGAGAGAACAATGAGCAGTTCTTC.

This clone was picked up a small number of times. The V call is TRBV9, the J call TRBJ2-3; the D gene is possibly TRBD1 (5 bases). V lost 5 bases, J lost 4 bases, and 11 bases lay in between. Germline loops: CDR1 SGDLS, CDR2 YYNGEE. The CDR3 is 13 amino acids. As DNA, the CDR3 is TGTGCCAGCAGTCAGGGTATCCCAGATACGCAGTATTTT. Translation gives CASSQGIPDTQYF.

V is TRBV6-5 and J is TRBJ2-5; a possible D gene is TRBD1 (6 bases). The V gene's germline CDR1 is MNHEY and CDR2 SVGAGI. V was clipped by 5 bases and J by 5 bases, with 12 bases between them. This CDR3 has 13 amino acids. CDR3 in amino acids: CASSNRAVETQYF. Here the CDR3 DNA reads TGTGCCAGCAGTAACAGGGCGGTGGAGACCCAGTACTTC.

This clone was seen a handful of times. This sequence joins TRBV19 and TRBJ2-7; D is possibly TRBD1 (5 bases). V dropped 7 bases and J dropped 12 bases, with 25 bases sitting between them. Germline CDR1 reads LNHDA; CDR2 reads SQIVND (reference sequence). This CDR3 has 14 amino acids. In DNA form, the CDR3 reads TGTGCCAGTACCAATATAGCCCTGACAGACAGCTGGTACGTC. It encodes CASTNIALTDSWYV.

The gene calls are TRBV29-1 and TRBJ1-5; TRBD1 matches 7 bases. The CDR3 totals 13 residues. Germline CDR1 SQVTM, CDR2 ANQGSEA. The junction had 5 bases not matched to a gene; V was cut back by 6 bases and J by 3 bases. CDR3 protein: CSVADRVNQPQHF. CDR3 sequence (DNA): TGCAGCGTGGCCGACAGGGTCAATCAGCCCCAGCATTTT.

This clone was found a few times. The V gene is TRBV30, the J gene TRBJ2-1; D is unclear. The germline gives CDR1 GTSNPN, CDR2 SVGIG (reference sequence). This CDR3 is 15 amino acids long. V gave up 7 bases and J gave up 0 bases, with 16 bases separating them. The CDR3 loop is CASAPDITSYNEQFF. In DNA, the CDR3 is TGTGCCTCGGCCCCTGACATTACCTCCTACAATGAGCAGTTCTTC.

A few counts support this clone. The gene calls are TRBV29-1 and TRBJ1-2; D is possibly TRBD1 (6 bases). The CDR3 runs 13 residues. Germline CDR1 is SQVTM and CDR2 is ANQGSEA. V shed 4 bases and J shed 6 bases, with 15 bases lying between them. CDR3 coding DNA: TGCAGCGTTGGGGGCTGGGGGCGGGATGGCTACACCTTC. Its translation: CSVGGWGRDGYTF.

V usage is TRBV2 and J usage is TRBJ2-1; D unresolved. V was cut by 6 bases and J by 7 bases, with 10 bases left in between. Germline V CDR1 and CDR2: SNHLY, FYNNEI. There are 12 residues in the CDR3. CDR3 DNA sequence: TGTGCCAGCAGCTCTTGGGATAATGAGCAGTTCTTC. This codes for CASSSWDNEQFF.

This clone appeared a few times. This sample includes further DNA sequences coding for the same CDR3. The rearrangement joins TRBV2 to TRBJ1-5; D is unclear. Per the germline V gene, CDR1 is SNHLY and CDR2 is FYNNEI. V shed 6 bases and J shed 0 bases, with 6 bases lying between them. The CDR3 has 13 amino acids. This CDR3 is CASRGYSNQPQHF. The CDR3 DNA sequence: TGTGCCAGCAGGGGATATAGCAATCAGCCCCAGCATTTT.

CDR3 nucleotide sequence: TGCGCCAGCAGCCAAGGGATCACGAGGATAGAGACCCAGTACTTC. Its protein is CASSQGITRIETQYF. The rearrangement uses TRBV4-3 and TRBJ2-5; D not certain. The CDR3 is made up of 15 amino acids. CDR1 and CDR2 (germline): LGHNA, YSLEER. Trimming took off 1 base at V and 4 bases at J, with 13 bases between the two ends.

This clone has only a few counts. The chain is built from TRBV20-1 and TRBJ2-7; D uncertain. The CDR3 sequence is 11 residues long. With 5 bases removed from V and 3 bases from J, the gap between germline ends came to 8 bases. CDR1 and CDR2 (germline): DFQATT, SNEGSKA (reference sequence). As DNA, the CDR3 is TGCAGTGCTTTTCTTCGCTACGAGCAGTACTTC. Translating gives CSAFLRYEQYF.

The genes are TRBV4-1 and TRBJ1-4; possibly TRBD1 for D (5 bases). Germline values: CDR1 MGHRA, CDR2 YSYEKL. The germline V and J ends were trimmed by 4 bases and 11 bases, with 17 bases remaining between them. The CDR3 covers 14 residues. The CDR3 DNA is TGCGCCAGCAGCCGCCCCGGGGGGACGAAGAAACTGTTTTTT. It is translated as CASSRPGGTKKLFF.